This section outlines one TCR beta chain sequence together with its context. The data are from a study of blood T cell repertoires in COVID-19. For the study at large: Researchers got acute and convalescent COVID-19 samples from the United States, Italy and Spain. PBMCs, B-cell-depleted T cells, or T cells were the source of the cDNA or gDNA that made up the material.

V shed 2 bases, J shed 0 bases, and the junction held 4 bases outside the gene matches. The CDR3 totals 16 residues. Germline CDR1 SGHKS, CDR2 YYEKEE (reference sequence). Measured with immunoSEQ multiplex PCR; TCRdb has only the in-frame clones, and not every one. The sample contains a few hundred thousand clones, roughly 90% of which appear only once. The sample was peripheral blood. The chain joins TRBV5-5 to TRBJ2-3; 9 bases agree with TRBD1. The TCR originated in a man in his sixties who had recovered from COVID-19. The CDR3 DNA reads TGTGCCAGCAGCTTCCGCGGGACAGGGAGCACAGATACGCAGTATTTT. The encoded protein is CASSFRGTGSTDTQYF.